Listed below are T cell receptor beta chains from one sample, sequenced in a study of blood T cell repertoires in COVID-19. Produced via immunoSEQ multiplex PCR; TCRdb's table is partial and in-frame only. The data contain fewer than 110,000 clones, roughly 84% of them seen just once; the ten biggest clones take up 12%. The specimen was peripheral blood. These receptors all stem from a human donor in a cohort sampled during active COVID-19. CDR3s include the opening cysteine and the closing phenylalanine or tryptophan. A D gene is named only where the DNA matches it firmly. Size is stated for part of the rows, as once, few or many counts, or as a class when the clone is expanded.

DNA	CDR3	D	J	size	V
TGTGCCAGCAGTTCCGAGGGGGGGACAGATACGCAGTATTTT	CASSSEGGTDTQYF	.	TRBJ2-3	.	TRBV11-3
TGTGCCAGCAGCCTATCCGTAGTGACCGGGGAGCTGTTTTTT	CASSLSVVTGELFF	.	TRBJ2-2	.	TRBV9
TGTGCCAGCAGCGTAGTCGGCCGGGGGGCTGTAGAGACCCAGTACTTC	CASSVVGRGAVETQYF	.	TRBJ2-5	.	TRBV9
TGCGCCAGCAGCCCCCCCGGGACAGGGGGACGGGGTTCACCCCTCCACTTT	CASSPPGTGGRGSPLHF	TRBD1	TRBJ1-6	.	TRBV5-1
TGTGCCAGCAGCTTTACTAGCGGACTCACAGATACGCAGTATTTT	CASSFTSGLTDTQYF	TRBD2	TRBJ2-3	.	TRBV7-9
TGCAGCGTTAGCAAGGCCGGGGACGAGCAGTACTTC	CSVSKAGDEQYF	.	TRBJ2-7	once	TRBV29-1
TGCGCCAGCAGCCCGGGGGGCACCTGGAACTATGGCTACACCTTC	CASSPGGTWNYGYTF	.	TRBJ1-2	.	TRBV5-1
TGTGCCAGCAGCCCAATAGGGGGGGCAGGGACTGAAGCTTTCTTT	CASSPIGGAGTEAFF	.	TRBJ1-1	.	TRBV3-1/TRBV3-2
TGTGCCTCACGCGCCGGGGGGGGAGAGACCCAGTACTTC	CASRAGGGETQYF	TRBD2	TRBJ2-5	.	TRBV30
TGTGCCAGCAGCCGCAGGGACAGGGGTCGTTCGGGCACTGAAGCTTTCTTT	CASSRRDRGRSGTEAFF	TRBD1	TRBJ1-1	.	TRBV14
TGTGCCAGTAATTACAAGAACACTGAAGCTTTCTTT	CASNYKNTEAFF	.	TRBJ1-1	.	TRBV19
TGTGCCAGCAGCGAGACAGGGAGGTTGGAAACTGAAGCTTTCTTT	CASSETGRLETEAFF	TRBD1	TRBJ1-1	.	TRBV9
TGTGCCAGCAGCCAAGGGAAGTCGGGGGGCTACACCTTC	CASSQGKSGGYTF	.	TRBJ1-2	.	TRBV3-1/TRBV3-2
TGTGCCAGCAGCCTCAGGGCCGTGAACACTGAAGCTTTCTTT	CASSLRAVNTEAFF	.	TRBJ1-1	many	TRBV11-2
TGTGCCAGCAGCTACGTGCGACAGAACTATGGCTACACCTTC	CASSYVRQNYGYTF	.	TRBJ1-2	.	TRBV5-4
TGTGCCAGCAGCGTAGACAGGGGGCACGAGCAGTACTTC	CASSVDRGHEQYF	TRBD1	TRBJ2-7	.	TRBV9
TGTGCCAGCAGCGACAGGGAGCAGTTCTTC	CASSDREQFF	.	TRBJ2-1	.	TRBV12-3/TRBV12-4
TGCACCAGCAGCCAAGATGCGACAGATAAGAGCTCCTATAATTCACCCCTCCACTTT	CTSSQDATDKSSYNSPLHF	.	TRBJ1-6	.	TRBV1
TGTGCCAGCACTCCGTCCAGGGCACTTGAAGCTTTCTTT	CASTPSRALEAFF	.	TRBJ1-1	.	TRBV6-5
TGTGCCTGGTCGAGGCCTGGGGCGGCCAACAATCAGCCCCAGCATTTT	CAWSRPGAANNQPQHF	.	TRBJ1-5	.	TRBV30
TGTGCCAGCAGCTTAAAGGGACAGGGGGCCTATGGCTACACCTTC	CASSLKGQGAYGYTF	TRBD1	TRBJ1-2	.	TRBV7-2
TGTGCCATCAGTACTAGCGGGGGGCGAGCTCGGGAGCAGTACTTC	CAISTSGGRAREQYF	TRBD2	TRBJ2-7	.	TRBV10-3
TGTGCCAGCAGCTCTTCCGGGACAGGGGGAGGCAAGCAGTACTTC	CASSSSGTGGGKQYF	TRBD1	TRBJ2-7	.	TRBV7-3
TGTGCCACCAGCAGAGATAATGGCTCGGGGGAGCTGTTTTTT	CATSRDNGSGELFF	.	TRBJ2-2	.	TRBV15
TGTGCCAGCAGTTCCCGAAGGACTGACGCGAACACCGGGGAGCTGTTTTTT	CASSSRRTDANTGELFF	.	TRBJ2-2	.	TRBV2
TGTGCCAGCAGCCCCGGACACGACGAGCAGTACTTC	CASSPGHDEQYF	.	TRBJ2-7	.	TRBV11-2
TGTGCCAGCAGTTACTTGGCCAGGGAAACAGCTTTCTTT	CASSYLARETAFF	.	TRBJ1-1	.	TRBV6-5
TGTGCCAGCAGCTCCGGGACAGGTTTAAACTATGGCTACACCTTC	CASSSGTGLNYGYTF	TRBD1	TRBJ1-2	once	TRBV5-5
TGTGCCAGCATCTCCCCCCAGGGGCGCGGTGGCTACACCTTC	CASISPQGRGGYTF	.	TRBJ1-2	.	TRBV2
TGTGCCAGCTCACCTGACCGGGGGGAGAGGCAGCCCCAGCATTTT	CASSPDRGERQPQHF	.	TRBJ1-5	.	TRBV18
TGTGCCAGCAGCCTAATAAGCGGGGAGAGCACAGATACGCAGTATTTT	CASSLISGESTDTQYF	TRBD2	TRBJ2-3	once	TRBV3-1/TRBV3-2
TGTGCCAGCACCCAAGGGACTAGCGGGGTCGGGGAGCTGTTTTTT	CASTQGTSGVGELFF	TRBD2	TRBJ2-2	.	TRBV3-1/TRBV3-2
TGTGCCAGCAGTCAGGGCTGGGCTAACTATGGCTACACCTTC	CASSQGWANYGYTF	.	TRBJ1-2	.	TRBV6-5
TGCGCCAGCAGCTGGGGACTAGCGGGGGGACCCTCGAGCTCCTACAATGAGCAGTTCTTC	CASSWGLAGGPSSSYNEQFF	TRBD2	TRBJ2-1	.	TRBV5-1
TGTGCCAGCAGCTACAATCCAACGGCCTCGGGGGGTGAGCAGTACTTC	CASSYNPTASGGEQYF	TRBD2	TRBJ2-7	once	TRBV7-2
TGCGCCAGCAGCTTGGGGGACAGACTCTCCTACAATGAGCAGTTCTTC	CASSLGDRLSYNEQFF	TRBD1	TRBJ2-1	.	TRBV5-1
TGTGCCAGCAGTGAGGGCCGACAGGGGAGGATAGAGACCCAGTACTTC	CASSEGRQGRIETQYF	TRBD1	TRBJ2-5	.	TRBV25-1
TGTGCCAGCAGCGTAGACGAGGCGCGCTCTGGAAACACCATATATTTT	CASSVDEARSGNTIYF	.	TRBJ1-3	few	TRBV9
TGTGCCAGCAGTCGGGGCACTGAAGCTTTCTTT	CASSRGTEAFF	.	TRBJ1-1	.	TRBV6-5